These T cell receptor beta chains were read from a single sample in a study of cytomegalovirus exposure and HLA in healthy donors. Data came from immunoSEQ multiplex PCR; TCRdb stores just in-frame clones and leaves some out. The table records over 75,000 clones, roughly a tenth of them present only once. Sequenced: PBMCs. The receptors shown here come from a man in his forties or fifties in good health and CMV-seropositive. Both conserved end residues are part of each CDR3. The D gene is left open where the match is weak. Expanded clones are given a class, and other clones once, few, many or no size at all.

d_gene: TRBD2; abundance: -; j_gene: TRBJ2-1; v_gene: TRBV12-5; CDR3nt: TGTGCTAGTGACCCTAGCGGGAGCTCCTACAATGAGCAGTTCTTC; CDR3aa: CASDPSGSSYNEQFF
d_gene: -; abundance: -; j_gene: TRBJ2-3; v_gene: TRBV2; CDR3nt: TGTGTCAGCAGTGATTACGGCAGGGTGGGGTATTTT; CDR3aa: CVSSDYGRVGYF
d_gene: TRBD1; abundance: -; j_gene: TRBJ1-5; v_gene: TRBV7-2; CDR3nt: TGTGCCAGCAGCTTAGAGGGACAGCAGCCCCAGCATTTT; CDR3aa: CASSLEGQQPQHF
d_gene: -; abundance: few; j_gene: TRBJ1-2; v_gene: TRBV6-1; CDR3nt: TGTGCCAGCAGTGAAGTCGCAGGGCAACCAAACTATGGCTACACCTTC; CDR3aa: CASSEVAGQPNYGYTF
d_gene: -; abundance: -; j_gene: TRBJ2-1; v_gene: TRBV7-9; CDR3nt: TGTGCCAGCATGCCGGGTTTCTACAATGAGCAGTTCTTC; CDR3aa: CASMPGFYNEQFF
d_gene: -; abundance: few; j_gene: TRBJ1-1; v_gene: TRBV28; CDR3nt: TGTGCCAGCAGAGTTACCGACCGGAGAAACACTGAAGCTTTCTTT; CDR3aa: CASRVTDRRNTEAFF
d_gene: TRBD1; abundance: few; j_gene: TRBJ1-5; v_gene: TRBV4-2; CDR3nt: TGTGCCAGCAGACAGGGGGCGATGGGCAATCAGCCCCAGCATTTT; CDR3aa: CASRQGAMGNQPQHF
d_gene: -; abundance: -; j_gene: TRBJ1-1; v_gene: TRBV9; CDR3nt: TGTGCCAGCAGCGTAGGAGGGTCAAGGCCTGAAGCTTTCTTT; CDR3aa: CASSVGGSRPEAFF
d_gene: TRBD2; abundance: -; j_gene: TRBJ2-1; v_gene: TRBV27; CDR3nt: TGTGCCAGCAGTTTATACCCCCTTGGGGGGGAGACTGAGCAGTTCTTC; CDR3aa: CASSLYPLGGETEQFF
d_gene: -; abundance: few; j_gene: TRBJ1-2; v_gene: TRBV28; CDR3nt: TGTGCCAGCAGTACCGACACGGGAGGTCACTATGGCTACACCTTC; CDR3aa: CASSTDTGGHYGYTF
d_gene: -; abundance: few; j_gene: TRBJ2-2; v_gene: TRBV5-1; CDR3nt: TGCGCCAGCAGCTTGCCAGCGAACACCGGGGAGCTGTTTTTT; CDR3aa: CASSLPANTGELFF
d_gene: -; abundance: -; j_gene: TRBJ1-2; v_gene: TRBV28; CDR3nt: TGTGCCTGCTCTTGGGCAGGGAAAGGGAACTATGGCTACACCTTC; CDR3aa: CACSWAGKGNYGYTF
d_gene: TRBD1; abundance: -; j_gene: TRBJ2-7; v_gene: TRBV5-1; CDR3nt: TGCGCCAGCAGCTTGGGACAGGGGGAGGGAGAGCAGTACTTC; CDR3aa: CASSLGQGEGEQYF
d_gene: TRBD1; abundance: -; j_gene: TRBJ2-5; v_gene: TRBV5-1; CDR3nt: TGCGCCAGCAGCTTGGGCCGGGACAGGGCCCGAGAGACCCAGTACTTC; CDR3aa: CASSLGRDRARETQYF
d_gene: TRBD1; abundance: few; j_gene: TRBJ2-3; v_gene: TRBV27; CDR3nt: TGTGCCAGCAGTCCGGGACAGGGTAGGACAGATACGCAGTATTTT; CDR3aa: CASSPGQGRTDTQYF
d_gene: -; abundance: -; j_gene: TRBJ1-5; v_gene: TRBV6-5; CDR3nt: TGTGCCAGCAGTCCCGACAGCTCCAATCAGCCCCAGCATTTT; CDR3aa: CASSPDSSNQPQHF
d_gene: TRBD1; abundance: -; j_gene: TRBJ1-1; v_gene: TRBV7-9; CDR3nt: TGTGCCAGCAGCCACAGGGACAGGGATACTGAAGCTTTCTTT; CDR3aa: CASSHRDRDTEAFF
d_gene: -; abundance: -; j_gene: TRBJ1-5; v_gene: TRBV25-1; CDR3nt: TGTGCCAGCAGTGATAACCTAGAGCGGGGTGATCAGCCCCAGCATTTT; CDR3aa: CASSDNLERGDQPQHF
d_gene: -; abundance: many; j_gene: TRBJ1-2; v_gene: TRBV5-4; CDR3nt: TGTGCCAGCAGCTTGGGGGGAGGGGGGTCTAACTATGGCTACACCTTC; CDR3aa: CASSLGGGGSNYGYTF
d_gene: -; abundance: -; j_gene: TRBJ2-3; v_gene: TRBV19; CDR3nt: TGTGCCAGTAGTATTACAGCCCGCACAGATACGCAGTATTTT; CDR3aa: CASSITARTDTQYF
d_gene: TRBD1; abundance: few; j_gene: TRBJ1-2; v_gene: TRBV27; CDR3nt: TGTGCCAGCAGTTTCCGGGCCCCGGGACAGGGAATTTATGGCTACACCTTC; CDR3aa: CASSFRAPGQGIYGYTF
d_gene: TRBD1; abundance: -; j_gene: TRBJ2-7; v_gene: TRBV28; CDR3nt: TGTGCCAGCCTTCCGACAGGGATAAAAACCTACGAGCAGTACTTC; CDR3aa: CASLPTGIKTYEQYF
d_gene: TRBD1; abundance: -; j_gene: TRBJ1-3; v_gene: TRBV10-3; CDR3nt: TGTGCCATCACTGGGGACAGGGGGCTCCCTGGAAACACCATATATTTT; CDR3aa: CAITGDRGLPGNTIYF
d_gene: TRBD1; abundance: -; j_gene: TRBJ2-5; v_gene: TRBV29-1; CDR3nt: TGCACAGGGGGCGAAGGCCAAGAGACCCAGTACTTC; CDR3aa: CTGGEGQETQYF
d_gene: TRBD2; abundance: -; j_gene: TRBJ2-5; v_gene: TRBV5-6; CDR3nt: TGTGCCAGCAGCTTGTGGGGGGGAGTAGGCGGAGAGACCCAGTACTTC; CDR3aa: CASSLWGGVGGETQYF
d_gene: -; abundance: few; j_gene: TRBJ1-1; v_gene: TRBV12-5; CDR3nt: TGTGCTAGTGGTTTGGTACTTGGTTGGGGCGTTTTCTTT; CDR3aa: CASGLVLGWGVFF
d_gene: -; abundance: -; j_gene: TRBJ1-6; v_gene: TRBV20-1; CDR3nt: TGCAGTGCTCGGGAGAATTCACCCCTCCACTTT; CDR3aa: CSARENSPLHF
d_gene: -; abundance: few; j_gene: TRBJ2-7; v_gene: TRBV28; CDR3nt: TGTGCCAGCAGTTTAACAAGCCGCGGGACCTACGAGCAGTACTTC; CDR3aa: CASSLTSRGTYEQYF
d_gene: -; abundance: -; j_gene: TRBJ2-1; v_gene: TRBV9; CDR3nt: TGTGCCAGCAGCCCTAACCGGCCAGGCAACAATGAGCAGTTCTTC; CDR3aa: CASSPNRPGNNEQFF
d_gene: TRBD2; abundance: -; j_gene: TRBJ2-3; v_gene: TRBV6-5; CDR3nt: TGTGCCAGCAGTTTGAGCGGGAGGCTGCAAGGCCGGAAGTATTTT; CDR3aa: CASSLSGRLQGRKYF
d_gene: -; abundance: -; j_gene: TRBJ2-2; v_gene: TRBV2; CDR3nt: TGTGCCAGCAGTGAATACACCCGCGGCACCGGGGAGCTGTTTTTT; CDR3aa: CASSEYTRGTGELFF
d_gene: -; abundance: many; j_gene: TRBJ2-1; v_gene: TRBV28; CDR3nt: TGTGCCAGCAGTCGAGCCGGACTCGCTAAGTATGAGCAGTTCTTC; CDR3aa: CASSRAGLAKYEQFF
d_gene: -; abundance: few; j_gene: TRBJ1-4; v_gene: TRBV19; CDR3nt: TGTGCCAGTAGTATAGGCCGGACACGTAATGAAAAACTGTTTTTT; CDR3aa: CASSIGRTRNEKLFF
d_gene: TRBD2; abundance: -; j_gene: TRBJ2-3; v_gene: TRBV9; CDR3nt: TGTGCCAGCAGCGGGCCGGGACTAGCGGGAGCAGATACGCAGTATTTT; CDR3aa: CASSGPGLAGADTQYF
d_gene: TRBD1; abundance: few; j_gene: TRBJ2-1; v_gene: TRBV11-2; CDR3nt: TGTGCCAGCAGCGGGGGACAGGGAGGTTACAATGAGCAGTTCTTC; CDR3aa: CASSGGQGGYNEQFF
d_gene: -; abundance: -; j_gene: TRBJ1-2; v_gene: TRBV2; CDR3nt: TGTGCCAAAGTTACAAACAACTATGGCTACACCTTC; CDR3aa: CAKVTNNYGYTF
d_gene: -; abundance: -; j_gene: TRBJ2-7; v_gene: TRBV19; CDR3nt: TGTGCCAGTAGCTCGCAGGACAGAAGCGAGCAGTACTTC; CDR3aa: CASSSQDRSEQYF
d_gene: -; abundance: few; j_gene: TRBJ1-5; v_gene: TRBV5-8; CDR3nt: TGTGCCAGCAGCTTGTACAATCAGCCCCAGCATTTT; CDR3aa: CASSLYNQPQHF
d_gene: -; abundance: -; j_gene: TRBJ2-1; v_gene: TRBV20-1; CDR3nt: TGCAGTGCTAGCTTCAATGAGCAGTTCTTC; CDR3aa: CSASFNEQFF
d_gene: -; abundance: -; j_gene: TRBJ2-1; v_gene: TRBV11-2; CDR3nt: TGTGCCAGCAGCTTAGCAGGGAATGAGCAGTTCTTC; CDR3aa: CASSLAGNEQFF
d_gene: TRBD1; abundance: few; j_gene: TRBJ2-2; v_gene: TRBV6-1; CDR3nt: TGTGCCAGCAGTGCCCAGGGGGCGTGGAGGGACGGGGAGCTGTTTTTT; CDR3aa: CASSAQGAWRDGELFF
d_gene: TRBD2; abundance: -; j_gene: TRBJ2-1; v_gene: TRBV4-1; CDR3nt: TGCGCCAGCAGCCAAGATTTGCGGAGCGGGAGTACTAATGAGCAGTTCTTC; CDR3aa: CASSQDLRSGSTNEQFF
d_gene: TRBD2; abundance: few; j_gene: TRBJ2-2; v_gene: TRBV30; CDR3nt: TGTGCCTGGAGTTCTAGCGGGAGTATCACCGGGGAGCTGTTTTTT; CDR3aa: CAWSSSGSITGELFF
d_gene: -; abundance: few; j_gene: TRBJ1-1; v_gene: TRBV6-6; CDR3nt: TGTGCCAGCAGTAATAGTATCCTGGGCCAGGGCACTGAAGCTTTCTTT; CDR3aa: CASSNSILGQGTEAFF
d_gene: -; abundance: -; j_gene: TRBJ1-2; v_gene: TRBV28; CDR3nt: TGTGCCAGCAGCACCGTCCAGGGCTTTGGTGGCTACACCTTC; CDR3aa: CASSTVQGFGGYTF
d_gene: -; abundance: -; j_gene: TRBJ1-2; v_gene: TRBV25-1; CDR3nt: TGTGCCAGCAGTGAGTACATGTCAGGTCCTAACTATGGCTACACCTTC; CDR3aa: CASSEYMSGPNYGYTF
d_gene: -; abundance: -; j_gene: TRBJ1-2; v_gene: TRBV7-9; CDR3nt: TGTGCCAGCAGCTTAGTCGGCGGGGGCCCCATTTTTAACTATGGCTACACCTTC; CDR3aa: CASSLVGGGPIFNYGYTF
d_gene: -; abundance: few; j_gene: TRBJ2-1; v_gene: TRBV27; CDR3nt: TGTGCCAGCAGTTGGCAGGATTACAATGAGCAGTTCTTC; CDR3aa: CASSWQDYNEQFF
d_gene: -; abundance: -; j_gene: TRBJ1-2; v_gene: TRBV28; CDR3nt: TGTGCCAGCGCCGTGGAGGCCTCTAACTATGGCTACACCTTC; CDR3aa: CASAVEASNYGYTF
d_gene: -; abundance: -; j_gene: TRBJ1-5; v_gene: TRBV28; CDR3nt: TGTGCCAGCAGCCTAAGCGGGACCGCTCGCCGGCCCCAGCATTTT; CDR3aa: CASSLSGTARRPQHF
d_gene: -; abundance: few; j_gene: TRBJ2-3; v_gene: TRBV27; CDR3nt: TGTGCCAGCTGCCAGCGGGTCACAGATACGCAGTATTTT; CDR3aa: CASCQRVTDTQYF
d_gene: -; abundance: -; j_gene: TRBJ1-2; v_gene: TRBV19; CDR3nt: TGTGCCAGTAGTATAGATTCGCCGACAGAGAACTATGGCTACACCTTC; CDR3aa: CASSIDSPTENYGYTF
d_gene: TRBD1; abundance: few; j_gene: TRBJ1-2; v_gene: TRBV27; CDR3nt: TGTGCCAGCAGTTTATCGACAGGGAACTACTATGGCTACACCTTC; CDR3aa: CASSLSTGNYYGYTF
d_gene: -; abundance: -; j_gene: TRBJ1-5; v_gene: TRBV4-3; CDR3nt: TGCGCCAGCAGCCAAGAAACGGGGGGGGATCAGCCCCAGCATTTT; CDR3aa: CASSQETGGDQPQHF
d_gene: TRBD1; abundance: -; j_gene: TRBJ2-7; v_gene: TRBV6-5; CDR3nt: TGTGCCAGCACCGAACGAGGGGGCCCGGCATACGAGCAGTACTTC; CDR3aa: CASTERGGPAYEQYF
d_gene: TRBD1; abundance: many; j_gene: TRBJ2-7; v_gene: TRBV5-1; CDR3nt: TGCGCCAGCAGCTTGGGTTCGAGACAGGGCTCCTACGAGCAGTACTTC; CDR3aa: CASSLGSRQGSYEQYF